What follows describes a single TCR beta chain. The data originate from a study of T cell changes during pregnancy in multiple sclerosis. The V gene lost 0 bases and the J gene lost 0 bases, with 15 bases spanning the gap. CDR3 size: 18 residues. Germline V gives CDR1 LGHNA, CDR2 YSLEER. The data were produced by immunoSEQ multiplex PCR, yet TCRdb's version contains in-frame clones alone and is incomplete. The table records 40,000 to 50,000 clones, more than 90% of them present only once. The receptor's source is a female donor with multiple sclerosis, enrolled in a pregnancy study. The specimen was CD8+ T cells from peripheral blood mononuclear cells, collected in the third trimester of pregnancy. The chain combines TRBV4-3 with TRBJ2-1; the D gene is possibly TRBD1 (6 bases). In DNA form, the CDR3 reads TGCGCCAGCAGCCAAGATATGGACAGAATGAGCTCCTACAATGAGCAGTTCTTC. Translation: CASSQDMDRMSSYNEQFF.